The clone carrying this T cell receptor (beta chain) was counted many times. The antigen is unknown. This sample was taken from a study of human T cells and chemical hapten exposure. About the research overall: The study lasted roughly five months, and patients were dosed weekly with diphenylcyclopropenone on the scalp throughout. Whole-study findings and limits: Large CDR3 similarity clusters arose significantly more often from expanded TCRs than from controls.

Library construction involved attaching unique molecular identifiers to individual cDNA molecules, which allowed quantitative, reproducible TCR counting. TCRdb processed the RACE reads anew with MiXCR; each CDR3 protein has one entry. The data show some 32,000 distinct CDR3 sequences, 5.8% seen once. Germline V lookup: CDR1 SQVTM, CDR2 ANQGSEA. CDR3 length equals 13 residues. The V and J ends lost 2 bases and 11 bases, in that order; junction bases with no gene match: 10. Time point in this sample: patch test 3, about 24 weeks after DPC sensitization. Treatment defined: therapeutic diphenylcyclopropenone sensitization with weekly scalp DPC. Non-pregnant alopecia patients aged 18 to 70, suitable for DPC therapy.

The TCR was taken from a man aged 30-40 years with alopecia areata. Some clones in this sample may be carry-over from other donors' samples. Sequenced material: whole blood, taken in connection with sensitization to the hapten diphenylcyclopropenone (DPC). V gene TRBV29-1 combines with J gene TRBJ1-1, with 8 bases fitting TRBD1. CDR3 sequence reads: CSVERTGQGMAFF. The CDR3 DNA is TGCAGCGTTGAAAGGACAGGGCAGGGGATGGCTTTCTTT. Looking up the rest from reference TRBV29-1 and TRBJ1-1 gives the full variable domain: SAVISQKPSRDICQRGTSLTIQCQVDSQVTMMFWYRQQPGQSLTLIATANQGSEATYESGFVIDKFPISRPNLTFSTLTVSNMSPEDSSIYLCSVERTGQGMAFFGQGTRLTVV.